These 21 T cell receptor beta chains were all obtained from the same sample, sequenced in a study of T cell responses to AZD1222 COVID-19 vaccine. Using immunoSEQ multiplex PCR, the repertoire was profiled, and TCRdb retains in-frame clones only, with some absent. Of 82,000 or so clones in the sample, roughly 90% were seen once. This specimen consisted of peripheral blood, obtained on day 0 of AZD1222 vaccination. These receptors all come from an adult in good health.

As concerns this clone: A junction boundary mismatches the germline segment, possibly from a read error. This chain links TRBV7-7 with TRBJ2-3; 8 positions match TRBD1. Germline CDR1 SSHAT, CDR2 FNYEAQ (reference sequence). This CDR3 is built from 14 residues. The CDR3 coding sequence is TGTGCTAGCAGTCAAGGGACAGGATTAGATACGCAGTATTTT. This encodes CASSQGTGLDTQYF. Looking up the rest from reference TRBV7-7 and TRBJ2-3 gives the full variable domain: GAGVSQSPRYKVTKRGQDVTLRCDPISSHATLYWYQQALGQGPEFLTYFNYEAQPDKSGLPSDRFSAERPEGSISTLTIQRTEQRDSAMYRCASSQGTGLDTQYFGPGTRLTVL.

This chain uses TRBV6-1 with TRBJ1-6; D call uncertain. In germline, CDR1 is MNHNS, CDR2 SASEGT. This CDR3 spans 15 amino acids. With 2 bases removed from V and 4 bases from J, the gap between germline ends came to 9 bases. CDR3 region: CASSEMVRYNSPLHF. The CDR3 coding sequence is TGTGCCAGCAGTGAAATGGTACGGTATAATTCACCCCTCCACTTT.

This sequence joins TRBV27 and TRBJ2-7; perhaps TRBD1 as D (5 bases). The V end was cut by 0 bases, the J end by 0 bases, with 12 bases between. This CDR3 contains 16 residues. From germline, CDR1 is MNHEY and CDR2 SMNVEV (reference sequence). The chain's CDR3 is CASSLSSRASSYEQYF. CDR3 nucleotides: TGTGCCAGCAGTTTATCGTCCAGGGCGAGCTCCTACGAGCAGTACTTC.

V gene TRBV28 combines with J gene TRBJ1-2; no clear D gene. CDR3 length: 13 residues. V was pared by 1 base and J by 7 bases, with 10 bases between. The germline V gene encodes CDR1 MDHEN and CDR2 SYDVKM. The CDR3 here is CASSLLTDGGYTF. CDR3 in DNA: TGTGCCAGCAGTTTATTGACCGATGGTGGCTACACCTTC.

The chain has TRBV11-2 and TRBJ1-5, with D perhaps TRBD1 (6 bases). V lost 1 base, J lost 7 bases, and 14 bases lay in between. There are 15 residues in the CDR3. Germline CDR1 reads SGHAT; CDR2 reads FQNNGV. CDR3 DNA sequence: TGTGCCAGCAGCTTAGGTTCAGGGGTAGGCCAGCCCCAGCATTTT. This sequence encodes CASSLGSGVGQPQHF. Combining the CDR3 with reference TRBV11-2 and TRBJ1-5 gives the whole variable domain EAGVAQSPRYKIIEKRQSVAFWCNPISGHATLYWYQQILGQGPKLLIQFQNNGVVDDSQLPKDRFSAERLKGVDSTLKIQPAKLEDSAVYLCASSLGSGVGQPQHFGDGTRLSIL.

The sample holds a few counts of this clone. The rearrangement uses TRBV2 and TRBJ2-1; possible D gene TRBD1, 6 bases. Germline V gene sequence: CDR1 SNHLY, CDR2 FYNNEI. This CDR3 has 13 residues. Trimming stripped 7 bases from V and 4 bases from J, with 11 bases between. The chain's CDR3 is CASNQDRYNEQFF. In DNA, the CDR3 is TGTGCCAGCAACCAAGACAGGTACAATGAGCAGTTCTTC.

This clone was observed a handful of times. The CDR3 region is CASSVGDTEAFF. The DNA of the CDR3 is TGTGCCAGCAGTGTGGGGGACACTGAAGCTTTCTTT. The chain couples TRBV6-2 or TRBV6-3 to TRBJ1-1; D might be TRBD1 (5 bases). The germline V gene encodes CDR1 MNHEY and CDR2 SVGEGT. The CDR3 contains 12 residues. The V end was cut by 5 bases, the J end by 3 bases, with 7 bases between.

The chain carries TRBV4-3 and TRBJ2-7, with D possibly being TRBD1 or TRBD2 (5 bases each). Germline assignment: CDR1 LGHNA and CDR2 YSLEER. CDR3 length: 16 residues. V was shortened by 0 bases and J by 3 bases, with 15 bases between the two germline ends. In DNA, the CDR3 is TGCGCCAGCAGCCAAGATGAGGGGAACGGAGGCTACGAGCAGTACTTC. Amino acids: CASSQDEGNGGYEQYF.

V gene TRBV25-1 combines with J gene TRBJ2-1; the match to TRBD2 covers 10 bases. The CDR3 is 17 amino acids. Germline loops: CDR1 MGHDK, CDR2 SYGVNS. The ends lost 2 bases at V and 5 bases at J; junction bases unmatched: 9. The CDR3 DNA sequence: TGTGCCAGCAGTGAACTAGCGGGGGCGTCAGGAAACAATGAGCAGTTCTTC. Translating gives CASSELAGASGNNEQFF.

The rearrangement uses TRBV2 and TRBJ1-1; no reliable D call. V was trimmed by 4 bases and J by 7 bases, leaving 10 bases between them. The CDR3 extends over 12 amino acids. Germline loops: CDR1 SNHLY, CDR2 FYNNEI. The CDR3 DNA reads TGTGCCAGCAGTGTCGGTCAGCTTGAAGCTTTCTTT. This translates into CASSVGQLEAFF.

The chain has TRBV6-2 or TRBV6-3 and TRBJ1-5; 7 bases fit TRBD1. In germline, CDR1 is MNHEY, CDR2 SVGEGT. CDR3 length equals 18 residues. V was pared by 5 bases and J by 4 bases, with 17 bases of the junction left unmatched. CDR3 DNA: TGTGCCAGCAGTGCATACCTGACCCCGGGACAGCAAAATCAGCCCCAGCATTTT. Residues: CASSAYLTPGQQNQPQHF.

The chain links TRBV4-1 to TRBJ1-6, with a tentative D call TRBD1 (6 bases). CDR3 size: 16 residues. Germline CDR1 is MGHRA and CDR2 is YSYEKL. V was trimmed by 0 bases and J by 6 bases, leaving 12 bases between them. CDR3 DNA sequence: TGCGCCAGCAGCCAAGATATCGCAGGGGTTAATTCACCCCTCCACTTT. Translated, it gives CASSQDIAGVNSPLHF.

This chain joins TRBV5-6 and TRBJ2-1; tentatively, D is TRBD2 (5 bases). V gave up 4 bases and J gave up 3 bases, with 11 bases separating them. Germline CDR1 SGHDT, CDR2 YYEEEE. The CDR3 extends over 14 amino acids. The CDR3 nucleotides are TGTGCCAGCAGCCGTCCGGGGTTCTACAATGAGCAGTTCTTC. Protein: CASSRPGFYNEQFF.

This sequence joins TRBV27 and TRBJ1-1; D ambiguous. V was cut by 4 bases and J by 0 bases, with 9 bases left in between. The germline gives CDR1 MNHEY, CDR2 SMNVEV (reference sequence). The CDR3 length is 14 residues. The chain's CDR3 is CASSSYNLNTEAFF. The CDR3 DNA is TGTGCCAGCAGTTCCTACAACCTGAACACTGAAGCTTTCTTT.

The V gene is TRBV5-6, the J gene TRBJ1-4, with a tentative D call TRBD1 (5 bases). This CDR3 has 15 amino acids. Between the trimmed V and J ends, which lost 4 bases and 5 bases, there was a span of 15 bases. Germline assignment: CDR1 SGHDT and CDR2 YYEEEE. The CDR3 is CASSGLTDLNEKLFF. CDR3 sequence (DNA): TGTGCCAGCAGCGGACTGACAGACCTAAATGAAAAACTGTTTTTT.

The genes are TRBV24-1 and TRBJ2-2; no clear D. CDR3 length: 16 amino acids. Germline-derived CDR1 and CDR2 are KGHDR and SFDVKD. V was clipped by 5 bases and J by 0 bases, with 12 bases between them. DNA for the CDR3: TGTGCCACCAGTGTAGGAAGAATATCGAACACCGGGGAGCTGTTTTTT. Protein sequence: CATSVGRISNTGELFF.

In this sample, this clone turned up once. The DNA is omitted, as the CDR3 cannot be located on it reliably, and the CDR3 follows TCRdb's listing. J is TRBJ2-7 and V is TRBV24-1; TRBD1 was called by the table and not checked on the DNA. In germline, CDR1 is KGHDR, CDR2 SFDVKD. The CDR3 is 15 residues long, ends included. The CDR3 is CATSAAGQGPYEQYF.

The CDR3 DNA follows: TGTGCCAGCAGCGTAGAGGCGGGGAGCTCCTACAATGAGCAGTTCTTC. Amino acid sequence: CASSVEAGSSYNEQFF. The J gene is TRBJ2-1, the V gene TRBV9, with D tentatively TRBD2 (6 bases). Trimming removed 0 bases at V and 0 bases at J, with 10 bases between. The CDR3 sequence is 16 residues long. In germline, CDR1 is SGDLS, CDR2 YYNGEE.

The gene calls are TRBV9 and TRBJ2-7, with a possible D match to TRBD1 (6 bases). The CDR3 spans 16 residues. Looked up from germline, CDR1 is SGDLS and CDR2 is YYNGEE. Deletions cut 3 bases from V and 5 bases from J, with 21 bases between. The CDR3 here is CASSALRGPSVDEQYF. The CDR3, as DNA: TGTGCCAGCAGCGCCCTCAGGGGACCCTCGGTCGACGAGCAGTACTTC.

V usage is TRBV6-5 and J usage is TRBJ1-1; 8 bases agree with TRBD1. The V segment lost 7 bases and the J segment 1 base; nucleotides outside the gene matches: 5. The CDR3 consists of 14 residues. The V gene's germline CDR1 is MNHEY and CDR2 SVGAGI. The DNA for the CDR3 is TGTGCCAGCAAGGCAGGGGGCGGGAACACTGAAGCTTTCTTT. This gives the protein CASKAGGGNTEAFF.

The CDR3 DNA reads as TGCGCCAGCAGCTTAAGTGTAGGGGCCGTGAACTATGGCTACACCTTC. It codes for CASSLSVGAVNYGYTF. The V and J genes are TRBV5-1 and TRBJ1-2, with a tentative D call TRBD1 (5 bases). Germline V lookup: CDR1 SGHRS, CDR2 YFSETQ. CDR3 length: 16 amino acids. Trimming left V 2 bases short and J 2 bases short, with 16 bases between.